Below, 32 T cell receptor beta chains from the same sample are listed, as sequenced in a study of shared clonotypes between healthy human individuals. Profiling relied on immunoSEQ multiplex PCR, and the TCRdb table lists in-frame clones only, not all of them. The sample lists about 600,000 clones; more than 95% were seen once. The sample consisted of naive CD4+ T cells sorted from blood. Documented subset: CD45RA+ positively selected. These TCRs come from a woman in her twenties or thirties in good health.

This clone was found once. Here the CDR3 DNA reads TGTGCCAGCAGAAGTCCGGGACAGACAAGCACAGATACGCAGTATTTT. It encodes CASRSPGQTSTDTQYF. The chain combines TRBV27 with TRBJ2-3; 7 bases map to TRBD1. The CDR3 runs to 16 residues. Germline CDR1 MNHEY, CDR2 SMNVEV (reference sequence). The trim removed 6 bases at V and 0 bases at J, leaving 9 bases unmatched.

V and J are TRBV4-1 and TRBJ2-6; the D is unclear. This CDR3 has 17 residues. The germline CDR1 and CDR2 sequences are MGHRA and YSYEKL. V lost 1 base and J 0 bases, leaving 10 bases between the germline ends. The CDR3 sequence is CASSQAVGASGANVLTF. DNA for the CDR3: TGCGCCAGCAGCCAAGCCGTTGGTGCCTCTGGGGCCAACGTCCTGACTTTC.

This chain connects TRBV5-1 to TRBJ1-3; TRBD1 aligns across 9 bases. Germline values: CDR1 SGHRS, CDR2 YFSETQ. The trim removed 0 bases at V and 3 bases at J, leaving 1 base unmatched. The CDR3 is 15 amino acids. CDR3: CASSLDRGLGNTIYF. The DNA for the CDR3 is TGCGCCAGCAGCTTGGACAGGGGGCTTGGAAACACCATATATTTT.

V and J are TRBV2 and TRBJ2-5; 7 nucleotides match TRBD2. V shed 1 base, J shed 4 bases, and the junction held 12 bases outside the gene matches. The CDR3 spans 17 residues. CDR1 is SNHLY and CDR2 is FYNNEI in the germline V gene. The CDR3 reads CASSEGGAGARGETQYF. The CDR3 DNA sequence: TGTGCCAGCAGTGAAGGTGGGGCGGGAGCCCGGGGAGAGACCCAGTACTTC.

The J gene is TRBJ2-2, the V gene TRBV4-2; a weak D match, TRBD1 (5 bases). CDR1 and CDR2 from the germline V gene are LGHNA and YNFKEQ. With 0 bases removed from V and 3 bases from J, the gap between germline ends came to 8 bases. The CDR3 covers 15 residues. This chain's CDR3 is CASSQDRGDTGELFF. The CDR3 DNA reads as TGTGCCAGCAGCCAAGATAGGGGCGACACCGGGGAGCTGTTTTTT.

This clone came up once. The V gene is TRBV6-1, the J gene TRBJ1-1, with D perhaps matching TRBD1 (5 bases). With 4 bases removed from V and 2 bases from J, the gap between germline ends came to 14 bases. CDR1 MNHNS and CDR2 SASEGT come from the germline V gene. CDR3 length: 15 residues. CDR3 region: CASSVGTGGNTEAFF. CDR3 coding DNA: TGTGCCAGCAGTGTAGGTACAGGAGGAAACACTGAAGCTTTCTTT.

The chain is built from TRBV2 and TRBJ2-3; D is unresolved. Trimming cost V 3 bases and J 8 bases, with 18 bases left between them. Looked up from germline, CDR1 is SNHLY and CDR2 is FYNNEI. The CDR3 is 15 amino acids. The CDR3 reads CASSDVAQPTATQYF. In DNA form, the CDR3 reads TGTGCCAGCAGTGATGTCGCGCAGCCGACCGCTACGCAGTATTTT.

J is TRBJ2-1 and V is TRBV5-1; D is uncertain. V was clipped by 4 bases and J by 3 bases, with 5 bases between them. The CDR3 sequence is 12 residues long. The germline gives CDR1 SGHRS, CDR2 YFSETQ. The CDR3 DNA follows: TGCGCCAGCAGCCGAGACTACAATGAGCAGTTCTTC. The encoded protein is CASSRDYNEQFF.

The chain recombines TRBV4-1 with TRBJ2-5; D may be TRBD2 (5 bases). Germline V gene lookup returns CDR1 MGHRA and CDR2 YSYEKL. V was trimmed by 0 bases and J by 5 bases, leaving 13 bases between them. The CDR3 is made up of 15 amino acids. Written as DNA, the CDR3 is TGCGCCAGCAGCCAAGAACGGGGTGGTAGGGAGACCCAGTACTTC. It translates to CASSQERGGRETQYF.

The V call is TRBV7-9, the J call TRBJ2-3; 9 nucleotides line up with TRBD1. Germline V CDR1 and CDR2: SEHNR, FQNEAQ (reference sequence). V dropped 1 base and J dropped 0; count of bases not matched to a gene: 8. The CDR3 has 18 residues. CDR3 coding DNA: TGTGCCAGCAGCTTAGACAGGGGGCAACGGGCTAGCACAGATACGCAGTATTTT. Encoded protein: CASSLDRGQRASTDTQYF.

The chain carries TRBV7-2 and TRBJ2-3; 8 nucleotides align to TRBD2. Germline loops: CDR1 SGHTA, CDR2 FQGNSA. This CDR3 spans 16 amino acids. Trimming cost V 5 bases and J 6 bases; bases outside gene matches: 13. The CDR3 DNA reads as TGTGCCAGCAGCACCTCGACTAGCGTCTCCTCTGATACGCAGTATTTT. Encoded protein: CASSTSTSVSSDTQYF.

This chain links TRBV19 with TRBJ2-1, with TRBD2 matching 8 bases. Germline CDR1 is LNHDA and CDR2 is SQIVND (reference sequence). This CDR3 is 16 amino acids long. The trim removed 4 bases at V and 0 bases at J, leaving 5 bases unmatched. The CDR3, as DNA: TGTGCCAGTAGTAGAACCGGGACTAGCTCCTACAATGAGCAGTTCTTC. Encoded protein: CASSRTGTSSYNEQFF.

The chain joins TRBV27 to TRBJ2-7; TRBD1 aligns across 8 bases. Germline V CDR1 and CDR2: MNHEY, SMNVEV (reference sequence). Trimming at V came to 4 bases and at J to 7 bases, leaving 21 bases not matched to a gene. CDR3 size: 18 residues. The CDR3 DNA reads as TGTGCCAGCAGTTCAACACTACAGGGGGTTCAGGGCCTACTTGAGCAGTACTTC. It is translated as CASSSTLQGVQGLLEQYF.

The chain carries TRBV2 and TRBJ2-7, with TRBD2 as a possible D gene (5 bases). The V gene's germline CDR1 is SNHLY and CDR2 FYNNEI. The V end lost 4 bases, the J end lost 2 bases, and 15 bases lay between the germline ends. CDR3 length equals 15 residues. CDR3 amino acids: CASSGLASRAYEQYF. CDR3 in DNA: TGTGCCAGCAGTGGTCTAGCATCAAGGGCCTACGAGCAGTACTTC.

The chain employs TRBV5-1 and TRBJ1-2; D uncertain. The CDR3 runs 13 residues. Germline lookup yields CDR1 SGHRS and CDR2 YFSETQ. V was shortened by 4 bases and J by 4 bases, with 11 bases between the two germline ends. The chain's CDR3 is CASSLEELYGYTF. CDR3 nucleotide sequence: TGCGCCAGCAGCCTTGAGGAGCTCTATGGCTACACCTTC.

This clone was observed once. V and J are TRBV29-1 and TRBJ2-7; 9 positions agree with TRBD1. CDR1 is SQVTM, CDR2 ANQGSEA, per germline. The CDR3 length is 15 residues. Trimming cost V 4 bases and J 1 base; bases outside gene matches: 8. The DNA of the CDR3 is TGCAGCGTTGCAGCGGGACAGGGACCTTCCTACGAGCAGTACTTC. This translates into CSVAAGQGPSYEQYF.

The CDR3 spells CASSNGQSDEQYF. The DNA for the CDR3 is TGCGCCAGCAGCAACGGACAGAGCGACGAGCAGTACTTC. The chain has TRBV10-1 and TRBJ2-7, with D possibly matching TRBD1 (6 bases). With 6 bases removed from V and 5 bases from J, the gap between germline ends came to 14 bases. This CDR3 comprises 13 residues. CDR1 is WNHNN, CDR2 SYGVQD, per germline (reference sequence).

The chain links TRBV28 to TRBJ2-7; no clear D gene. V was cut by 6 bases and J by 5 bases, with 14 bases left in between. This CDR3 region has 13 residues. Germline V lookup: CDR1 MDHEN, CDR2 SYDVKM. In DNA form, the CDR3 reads TGTGCCAGCAGCCCCCCGTACCCCCACGAGCAGTACTTC. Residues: CASSPPYPHEQYF. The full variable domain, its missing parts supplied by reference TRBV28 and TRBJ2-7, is DVKVTQSSRYLVKRTGEKVFLECVQDMDHENMFWYRQDPGLGLRLIYFSYDVKMKEKGDIPEGYSVSREKKERFSLILESASTNQTSMYLCASSPPYPHEQYFGPGTRLTVT.

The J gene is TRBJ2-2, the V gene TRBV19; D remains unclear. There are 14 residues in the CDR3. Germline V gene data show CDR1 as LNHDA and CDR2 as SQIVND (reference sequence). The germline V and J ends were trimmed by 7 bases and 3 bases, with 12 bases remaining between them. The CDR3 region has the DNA TGTGCCAGTACGGCAGGCCTCCACACCGGGGAGCTGTTTTTT. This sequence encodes CASTAGLHTGELFF.

The CDR3 bases are TGTGCCAGCAGTTTGCACCTGGGGCGGGGCTACACCTTC. This gives the protein CASSLHLGRGYTF. The chain couples TRBV27 to TRBJ1-2, with D tentatively TRBD1 (5 bases). V shed 3 bases and J shed 8 bases, with 13 bases lying between them. The length of the CDR3 is 13 residues. Germline assignment: CDR1 MNHEY and CDR2 SMNVEV (reference sequence).

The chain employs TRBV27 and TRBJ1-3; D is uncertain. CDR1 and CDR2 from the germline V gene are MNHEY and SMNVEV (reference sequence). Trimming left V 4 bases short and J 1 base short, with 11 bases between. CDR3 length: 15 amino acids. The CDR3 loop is CASSSNLLSGNTIYF. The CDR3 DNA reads TGTGCCAGCAGTTCGAATCTGTTGTCTGGAAACACCATATATTTT.

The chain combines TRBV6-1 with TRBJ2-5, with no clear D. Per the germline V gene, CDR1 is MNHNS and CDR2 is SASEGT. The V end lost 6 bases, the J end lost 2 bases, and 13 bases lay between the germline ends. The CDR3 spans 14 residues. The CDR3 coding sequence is TGTGCCAGCAGCCCGTTTAGCTCACAAGAGACCCAGTACTTC. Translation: CASSPFSSQETQYF.

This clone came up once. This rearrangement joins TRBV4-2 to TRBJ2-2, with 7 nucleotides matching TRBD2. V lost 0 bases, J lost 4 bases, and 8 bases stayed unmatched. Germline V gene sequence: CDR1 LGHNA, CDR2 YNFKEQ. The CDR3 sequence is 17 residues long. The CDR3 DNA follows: TGTGCCAGCAGCCAAGATGTAGCAGGGAGGGCCACCGGGGAGCTGTTTTTT. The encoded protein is CASSQDVAGRATGELFF.

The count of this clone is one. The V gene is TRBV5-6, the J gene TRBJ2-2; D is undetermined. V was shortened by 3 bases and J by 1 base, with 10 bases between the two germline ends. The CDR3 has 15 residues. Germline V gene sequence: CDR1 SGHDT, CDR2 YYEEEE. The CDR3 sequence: CASSSRVGNTGELFF. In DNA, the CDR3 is TGTGCCAGCAGCTCTCGGGTTGGGAACACCGGGGAGCTGTTTTTT.

The CDR3 sequence is CASSGGLAETYEQYF. CDR3 nucleotide sequence: TGTGCCAGCAGCGGGGGACTAGCGGAAACCTACGAGCAGTACTTC. The chain couples TRBV9 to TRBJ2-7; TRBD2 matches at 11 bases. The V gene's germline CDR1 is SGDLS and CDR2 YYNGEE. The CDR3 loop spans 15 amino acids. V gave up 3 bases and J gave up 2 bases; unmatched junction bases: 4. Supplemented by reference TRBV9 and TRBJ2-7, the full variable domain reads DSGVTQTPKHLITATGQRVTLRCSPRSGDLSVYWYQQSLDQGLQFLIQYYNGEERAKGNILERFSAQQFPDLHSELNLSSLELGDSALYFCASSGGLAETYEQYFGPGTRLTVT.

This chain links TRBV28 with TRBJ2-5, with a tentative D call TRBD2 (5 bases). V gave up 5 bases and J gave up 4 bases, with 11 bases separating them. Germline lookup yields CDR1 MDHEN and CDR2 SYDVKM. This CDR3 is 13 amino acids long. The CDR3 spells CASSRDPRETQYF. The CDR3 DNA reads TGTGCCAGCAGTCGGGATCCTCGAGAGACCCAGTACTTC. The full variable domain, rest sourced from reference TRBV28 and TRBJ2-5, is DVKVTQSSRYLVKRTGEKVFLECVQDMDHENMFWYRQDPGLGLRLIYFSYDVKMKEKGDIPEGYSVSREKKERFSLILESASTNQTSMYLCASSRDPRETQYFGPGTRLLVL.

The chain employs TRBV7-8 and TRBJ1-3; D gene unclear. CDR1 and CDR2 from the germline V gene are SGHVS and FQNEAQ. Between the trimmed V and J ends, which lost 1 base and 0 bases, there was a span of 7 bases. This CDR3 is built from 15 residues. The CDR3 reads CASSLVAVSGNTIYF. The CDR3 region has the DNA TGTGCCAGCAGCTTAGTGGCAGTCTCTGGAAACACCATATATTTT.

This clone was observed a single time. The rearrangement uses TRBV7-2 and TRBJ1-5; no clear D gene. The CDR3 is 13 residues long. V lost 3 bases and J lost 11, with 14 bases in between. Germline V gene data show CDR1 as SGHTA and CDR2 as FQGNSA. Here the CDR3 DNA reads TGTGCCAGCAGCTTGGATGACGTTCTAGCCCAGCATTTT. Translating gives CASSLDDVLAQHF. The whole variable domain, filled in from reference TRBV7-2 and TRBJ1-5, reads GAGVSQSPSNKVTEKGKDVELRCDPISGHTALYWYRQSLGQGLEFLIYFQGNSAPDKSGLPSDRFSAERTGGSVSTLTIQRTQQEDSAVYLCASSLDDVLAQHFGDGTRLSIL.

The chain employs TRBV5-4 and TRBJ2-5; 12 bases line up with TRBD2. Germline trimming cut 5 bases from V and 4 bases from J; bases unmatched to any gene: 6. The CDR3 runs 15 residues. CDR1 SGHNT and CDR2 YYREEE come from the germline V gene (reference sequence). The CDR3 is CASRRGLAGTETQYF. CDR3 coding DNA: TGTGCCAGCAGACGCGGACTAGCGGGAACAGAGACCCAGTACTTC.

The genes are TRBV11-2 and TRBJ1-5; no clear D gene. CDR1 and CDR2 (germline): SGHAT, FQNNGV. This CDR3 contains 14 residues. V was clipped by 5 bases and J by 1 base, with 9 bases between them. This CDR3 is CASSQTGSNQPQHF. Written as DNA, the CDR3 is TGTGCCAGCAGCCAAACGGGAAGCAATCAGCCCCAGCATTTT. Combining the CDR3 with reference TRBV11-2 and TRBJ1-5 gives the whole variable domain EAGVAQSPRYKIIEKRQSVAFWCNPISGHATLYWYQQILGQGPKLLIQFQNNGVVDDSQLPKDRFSAERLKGVDSTLKIQPAKLEDSAVYLCASSQTGSNQPQHFGDGTRLSIL.

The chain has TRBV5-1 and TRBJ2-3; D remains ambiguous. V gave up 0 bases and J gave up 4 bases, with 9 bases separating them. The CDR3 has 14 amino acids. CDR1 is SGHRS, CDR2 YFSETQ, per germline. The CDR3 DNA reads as TGCGCCAGCAGCTTGGCCAACGGTGCAGATACGCAGTATTTT. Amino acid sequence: CASSLANGADTQYF.

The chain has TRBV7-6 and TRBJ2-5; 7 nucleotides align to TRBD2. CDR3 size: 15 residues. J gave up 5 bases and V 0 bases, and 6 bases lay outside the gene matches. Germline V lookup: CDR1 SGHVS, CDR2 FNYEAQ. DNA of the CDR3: TGTGCCAGCAGCTTAGCCTTGGGGGGAGGGGAGACCCAGTACTTC. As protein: CASSLALGGGETQYF.